A single sample gave rise to the 6 T cell receptor beta chains below, sequenced in a study of PD-L1 blockade in urothelial cancer. Method: immunoSEQ multiplex PCR; TCRdb's copy keeps in-frame clones and lacks some. The sample lists over 100,000 clones; approximately 89% were seen once. Sample time point: peripheral blood 6 weeks after treatment start. Sample: PBMCs, taken around atezolizumab (anti-PD-L1) treatment. The receptors originated from a man aged 55 to 69 with urothelial cancer.

This clone was observed a handful of times. This chain uses TRBV7-2 with TRBJ1-1; no clear D gene. Germline V gene sequence: CDR1 SGHTA, CDR2 FQGNSA. The CDR3 is 13 residues long. V lost 1 base and J lost 11, with 14 bases in between. The CDR3 nucleotides read TGTGCCAGCAGCTTAGTCTCGGCTCAGGCTGCTTTCTTT. Its protein product is CASSLVSAQAAFF.

CDR3 DNA sequence: TGTGCCAGCAGCGGGGGGACAGGGGGGCCTGGAAACACCATATATTTT. Amino acid sequence: CASSGGTGGPGNTIYF. V is TRBV9 and J is TRBJ1-3; 11 bases agree with TRBD1. The CDR3 has 16 residues. V lost 3 bases and J lost 2; bases outside the gene matches: 4. CDR1 and CDR2 from the germline V gene are SGDLS and YYNGEE.

This chain links TRBV7-9 with TRBJ2-5; no reliable D call. The germline V gene has CDR1 SEHNR and CDR2 FQNEAQ (reference sequence). The CDR3 contains 15 residues. Trimming pared 1 base from V and 1 base from J, leaving 10 bases between. The CDR3 nucleotides read TGTGCCAGCAGCTTAGTTGGGCAGATCCAAGAGACCCAGTACTTC. Residues: CASSLVGQIQETQYF.

This chain connects TRBV6-5 to TRBJ1-1; no reliable D call. CDR1 is MNHEY, CDR2 SVGAGI, per germline. The length of the CDR3 is 15 residues. Trimming stripped 6 bases from V and 5 bases from J, with 19 bases between. In DNA, the CDR3 is TGTGCCAGCAGCCTCCGGGAACAACGTAGGACTGAAGCTTTCTTT. Translated: CASSLREQRRTEAFF.

The V gene is TRBV28, the J gene TRBJ2-3; the match to TRBD1 covers 9 bases. This CDR3 has 15 residues. After removal of 4 bases from V and 2 bases from J, the junction contained 4 bases not matched to a gene. Germline CDR1 reads MDHEN; CDR2 reads SYDVKM. For the CDR3, the DNA is TGTGCCAGCAGTTCGGGGGACAGGGCCACAGATACGCAGTATTTT. Translating it yields CASSSGDRATDTQYF.

This clone came up once. V gene TRBV9 combines with J gene TRBJ2-2, with a possible D match to TRBD2 (6 bases). The CDR3 sequence is 17 residues long. The V end lost 0 bases, the J end lost 4 bases, and 16 bases lay between the germline ends. The germline V gene has CDR1 SGDLS and CDR2 YYNGEE. The CDR3 sequence is CASSVGPPGLITGELFF. CDR3 nucleotides: TGTGCCAGCAGCGTAGGCCCCCCGGGACTTATCACCGGGGAGCTGTTTTTT. Filled out from reference TRBV9 and TRBJ2-2, the complete variable domain reads DSGVTQTPKHLITATGQRVTLRCSPRSGDLSVYWYQQSLDQGLQFLIQYYNGEERAKGNILERFSAQQFPDLHSELNLSSLELGDSALYFCASSVGPPGLITGELFFGEGSRLTVL.